These T cell receptor beta chains were read from a single sample in a study of blood T cells in healthy people across ages. MiXCR, run by TCRdb on the 5' RACE reads, gives a single entry per CDR3 protein. The sample yields 710,000 or so distinct CDR3 sequences, 32% seen once. The sample taken for sequencing was blood. Source of these receptors: a woman older than 75 in good health. Each CDR3 is given with its conserved first and last residue. Fields, in order: J gene, D gene, V gene, clone size, CDR3 protein, CDR3 DNA. A D gene is named only where the DNA matches it firmly. Size is omitted from some rows. Given values are once, few, many or a class for expanded clones.

j_gene: TRBJ2-1; d_gene: .; v_gene: TRBV7-9; abundance: many; CDR3aa: CASSLGRTEQFF; CDR3nt: TGTGCCAGCAGCTTAGGTCGAACCGAGCAGTTCTTC
j_gene: TRBJ2-7; d_gene: .; v_gene: TRBV27; abundance: few; CDR3aa: CASSSLRATSYEQYF; CDR3nt: TGTGCCAGCAGTTCCCTCAGGGCGACTTCCTACGAGCAGTACTTC
j_gene: TRBJ2-7; d_gene: TRBD1; v_gene: TRBV28; abundance: few; CDR3aa: CASQKPGQGYEQYF; CDR3nt: TGTGCCAGCCAGAAACCGGGACAGGGGTACGAGCAGTACTTC
j_gene: TRBJ1-2; d_gene: TRBD1; v_gene: TRBV20-1; abundance: .; CDR3aa: CSAAAGQGLAGTNYGYTF; CDR3nt: TGCAGTGCAGCGGCCGGACAGGGGTTAGCGGGTACTAACTATGGCTACACCTTC
j_gene: TRBJ2-4; d_gene: .; v_gene: TRBV7-2; abundance: few; CDR3aa: CASSLGGSKNIQYF; CDR3nt: TGTGCCAGCAGCTTAGGCGGGTCCAAAAACATTCAGTACTTC
j_gene: TRBJ2-3; d_gene: TRBD2; v_gene: TRBV4-3; abundance: .; CDR3aa: CASSQDRLAGGATQYF; CDR3nt: TGCGCCAGCAGCCAAGATCGACTAGCGGGAGGAGCTACGCAGTATTTT
j_gene: TRBJ1-5; d_gene: .; v_gene: TRBV28; abundance: .; CDR3aa: CASSRGTFNQPQHF; CDR3nt: TGTGCCAGCAGTCGGGGGACCTTCAATCAGCCCCAGCATTTT
j_gene: TRBJ1-5; d_gene: .; v_gene: TRBV4-1; abundance: many; CDR3aa: CASSQRESRGANQPQHF; CDR3nt: TGCGCCAGCAGCCAAAGAGAGAGTAGGGGTGCCAATCAGCCCCAGCATTTT
j_gene: TRBJ2-7; d_gene: TRBD2; v_gene: TRBV5-1; abundance: many; CDR3aa: CASSPGGTGGSYEQYF; CDR3nt: TGCGCCAGCAGCCCGGGGGGGACTGGCGGCTCCTACGAGCAGTACTTC
j_gene: TRBJ2-2; d_gene: .; v_gene: TRBV7-7; abundance: .; CDR3aa: CASSSNIGTGELFF; CDR3nt: TGTGCTAGCAGCTCAAACATAGGAACCGGGGAGCTGTTTTTT
j_gene: TRBJ1-1; d_gene: .; v_gene: TRBV9; abundance: many; CDR3aa: CASSVGSHRAEAFF; CDR3nt: TGTGCCAGCAGCGTAGGCTCCCACAGGGCTGAAGCTTTCTTT
j_gene: TRBJ2-5; d_gene: .; v_gene: TRBV6-5; abundance: many; CDR3aa: CASTDLETQYF; CDR3nt: TGTGCCAGCACTGACCTGGAGACCCAGTACTTC
j_gene: TRBJ2-3; d_gene: TRBD2; v_gene: TRBV5-1; abundance: many; CDR3aa: CASSQVAGGRTDTQYF; CDR3nt: TGCGCCAGCAGCCAAGTAGCGGGGGGACGCACAGATACGCAGTATTTT
j_gene: TRBJ2-4; d_gene: TRBD2; v_gene: TRBV27; abundance: few; CDR3aa: CASRPTSGRYLAKNIQYF; CDR3nt: TGTGCCAGCAGGCCTACTAGCGGGAGGTATCTAGCCAAAAACATTCAGTACTTC
j_gene: TRBJ2-1; d_gene: .; v_gene: TRBV6-6; abundance: many; CDR3aa: CASRSQQLSNEQFF; CDR3nt: TGTGCCAGCAGAAGCCAGCAGCTATCCAATGAGCAGTTCTTC
j_gene: TRBJ1-1; d_gene: .; v_gene: TRBV3-1; abundance: .; CDR3aa: CASSQMGNTEAFF; CDR3nt: TGTGCCAGCAGCCAGATGGGAAACACTGAAGCTTTCTTT
j_gene: TRBJ2-7; d_gene: .; v_gene: TRBV7-2; abundance: .; CDR3aa: CASSYGGVYEQYF; CDR3nt: TGTGCCAGCAGCTACGGAGGGGTCTACGAGCAGTACTTC
j_gene: TRBJ2-2; d_gene: .; v_gene: TRBV6-5; abundance: few; CDR3aa: CASSYVGQAIGELFF; CDR3nt: TGTGCCAGCAGTTACGTGGGCCAGGCGATCGGGGAGCTGTTTTTT
j_gene: TRBJ2-5; d_gene: TRBD2; v_gene: TRBV6-1; abundance: .; CDR3aa: CASSLITGGARETQYF; CDR3nt: TGTGCCAGCAGCTTGATAACGGGAGGGGCCCGGGAGACCCAGTACTTC